Many counts were recorded for the clone carrying this TCR beta chain. The target antigen is unknown. This specimen belongs to a study of neurological immune-mediated disorders. Study context: Relapsing-remitting patients made up most of the 34 multiple sclerosis patients, and secondary progressive patients made up 3. Study-wide points: In HTLV-1-associated myelopathy, TCR clonal expansion was greatest, whereas multiple sclerosis had the least, falling below healthy controls.

Germline CDR1 reads MDHEN; CDR2 reads SYDVKM. The CDR3 runs 14 residues. V was shortened by 6 bases and J by 0 bases, with 8 bases between the two germline ends. TCRdb reanalysed the 5' RACE reads using MiXCR and keeps one entry per CDR3 protein. The sample lists 50,000 or so distinct CDR3 sequences, about 4.1% occurring once. The unsorted libraries were prepared from 2 million PBMCs (stored at -80 C). The receptor comes from a man between 60 and 75 years old with multiple sclerosis. V and J are TRBV28 and TRBJ2-2; D may be TRBD1 or TRBD2 (5 bases each). The sequencing input was PBMCs. The CDR3 sequence: CASRGTANTGELFF. The CDR3 nucleotides read TGTGCCAGCAGAGGGACGGCGAACACCGGGGAGCTGTTTTTT.